These 27 T cell receptor beta chains were sequenced from one sample in a study of neurological immune-mediated disorders (dated by TCRdb to the late 2010s). To prepare the library, 5' RACE was applied. Reads for this sample came from an Illumina HiSeq 2500. TCRdb reanalyzed the raw reads on its own, using fastp at Q25 for trimming and MiXCR for clone calling, and kept in-frame beta chains. Rows merge per CDR3 protein into single entries with the most common DNA and genes. The sample records 80,000 or so distinct CDR3 sequences, 9.4% of which are singletons. Of the sample, 1.7% is held by the ten largest clones. Sequenced sample: PBMCs. The receptors were gathered from a man aged 45 to 65 in good health.

This clonotype was observed many times. The chain carries TRBV29-1 and TRBJ2-7; 9 bases align to TRBD2. Germline V gene data show CDR1 as SQVTM and CDR2 as ANQGSEA. Trimming took 3 bases from V and 3 from J; bases not matched to a gene: 6. This CDR3 comprises 14 residues. CDR3 sequence: CSVDAASGNYEQYF. The CDR3 DNA is TGCAGCGTTGATGCTGCTAGCGGGAACTACGAGCAGTACTTC.

This clonotype was seen at least ten times. The CDR3 DNA reads TGTGCCAGCAGTGACCCAAACCTCGGGGAGCTGTTTTTT. Translating it yields CASSDPNLGELFF. The rearrangement uses TRBV25-1 and TRBJ2-2; D gene unclear. V was pared by 3 bases and J by 7 bases, with 9 bases between. The V gene's germline CDR1 is MGHDK and CDR2 SYGVNS. This CDR3 is 13 amino acids long.

This clonotype was counted many times. The chain employs TRBV5-1 and TRBJ2-2; a weak D match, TRBD1 (7 bases). The ends were cut back, 7 bases at V and 4 bases at J, with 14 bases in the middle. The length of the CDR3 is 14 residues. Germline V gene sequence: CDR1 SGHRS, CDR2 YFSETQ. CDR3 in DNA: TGCGCCAGCGCCCAGGGGGGTACCACCGGGGAGCTGTTTTTT. Translated, it gives CASAQGGTTGELFF.

This clonotype was observed many times. The chain has TRBV4-1 and TRBJ2-3, with D possibly matching TRBD1 (6 bases). Germline CDR1 MGHRA, CDR2 YSYEKL. Trimming shortened V by 0 bases and J by 2 bases, and 15 bases separated the two germline ends. This CDR3 is built from 17 residues. Written as DNA, the CDR3 is TGCGCCAGCAGCCAAGACCAGGGGAATGGAATCACAGATACGCAGTATTTT. Protein sequence: CASSQDQGNGITDTQYF.

This clonotype came up many times. This sequence joins TRBV10-3 and TRBJ2-7; D not resolved. Trimming removed 4 bases at V and 2 bases at J, with 9 bases between. CDR1 is ENHRY, CDR2 SYGVKD, per germline. The CDR3 loop spans 13 amino acids. The CDR3 loop reads CAISVPTTYEQYF. The CDR3 region has the DNA TGTGCCATCAGTGTTCCAACCACCTACGAGCAGTACTTC.

This clonotype has at least ten counts. The V gene is TRBV7-2, the J gene TRBJ1-4; 10 bases fit TRBD1. There are 15 residues in the CDR3. Germline V gene lookup returns CDR1 SGHTA and CDR2 FQGNSA. V gave up 1 base and J gave up 6 bases; unmatched junction bases: 2. The CDR3 bases are TGTGCCAGCAGCTTAGGACAGGGGGCGTATGAAAAACTGTTTTTT. Protein product: CASSLGQGAYEKLFF. Combining the CDR3 with reference TRBV7-2 and TRBJ1-4 gives the whole variable domain GAGVSQSPSNKVTEKGKDVELRCDPISGHTALYWYRQSLGQGLEFLIYFQGNSAPDKSGLPSDRFSAERTGGSVSTLTIQRTQQEDSAVYLCASSLGQGAYEKLFFGSGTQLSVL.

This clonotype appeared many times. The rearrangement uses TRBV7-2 and TRBJ2-7, with TRBD1 identical over 9 bases. This CDR3 contains 14 residues. Germline V gives CDR1 SGHTA, CDR2 FQGNSA. The trim removed 2 bases at V and 2 bases at J, leaving 1 base unmatched. The CDR3 DNA reads TGTGCCAGCAGCTTAAGGACAGGGGCCTACGAGCAGTACTTC. Protein product: CASSLRTGAYEQYF.

In this sample, this clonotype turned up many times. The chain recombines TRBV5-1 with TRBJ1-4, with TRBD1 matching over 9 bases. The CDR3 has 18 residues. Germline V gives CDR1 SGHRS, CDR2 YFSETQ. The ends lost 4 bases at V and 1 base at J; junction bases unmatched: 11. As DNA, the CDR3 is TGCGCCAGCAGCAGAACCCTCGACAGGGGGATAACTAATGAAAAACTGTTTTTT. Amino acids: CASSRTLDRGITNEKLFF.

This clonotype was detected ten times or more. V gene TRBV3-1 combines with J gene TRBJ1-1; D is ambiguous. Trimming shortened V by 5 bases and J by 4 bases, and 5 bases separated the two germline ends. The CDR3 loop spans 11 amino acids. In germline, CDR1 is LGHDT, CDR2 YNNKEL (reference sequence). The CDR3 DNA follows: TGTGCCAGCAGCTTCGGCACTGAAGCTTTCTTT. Its translation: CASSFGTEAFF.

At least ten counts were recorded for this clonotype. The V and J genes are TRBV5-1 and TRBJ1-1; 7 nucleotides align to TRBD1. Germline V gene sequence: CDR1 SGHRS, CDR2 YFSETQ. The CDR3 is made up of 19 amino acids. Trimming took 6 bases from V and 5 from J; bases not matched to a gene: 25. Written as DNA, the CDR3 is TGCGCCAGCACTTACAGGACAGGACAGGCTTCTAACCTGAGGACTGAAGCTTTCTTT. Amino acid sequence: CASTYRTGQASNLRTEAFF.

In this sample, this clonotype turned up many times. This chain connects TRBV20-1 to TRBJ1-2; D is perhaps TRBD1 (5 bases). Germline V gene sequence: CDR1 DFQATT, CDR2 SNEGSKA (reference sequence). V was clipped by 3 bases and J by 0 bases, with 20 bases between them. CDR3 length: 17 residues. The CDR3 protein is CSASPLGEAQTNYGYTF. Written as DNA, the CDR3 is TGCAGTGCTAGTCCCCTAGGGGAGGCCCAAACTAACTATGGCTACACCTTC.

In its sample, this clonotype was seen a few times. The rearrangement links TRBV20-1 to TRBJ2-3, with no clear D. V was trimmed by 1 base and J by 4 bases, leaving 15 bases between them. CDR1 DFQATT and CDR2 SNEGSKA come from the germline V gene (reference sequence). The CDR3 spans 15 residues. CDR3 sequence reads: CSARGPVAGADTQYF. In nucleotides, the CDR3 is TGCAGTGCTAGAGGGCCGGTCGCAGGCGCAGATACGCAGTATTTT.

This clonotype was observed at least ten times. This rearrangement joins TRBV5-8 to TRBJ1-1, with D possibly being TRBD1 (6 bases). Trimming removed 4 bases at V and 0 bases at J, with 13 bases between. Germline V gene lookup returns CDR1 SGHTS and CDR2 YDEGEE. This CDR3 comprises 15 residues. The CDR3 sequence is CASSTGDRMNTEAFF. CDR3 bases: TGTGCCAGCAGCACAGGCGACAGGATGAACACTGAAGCTTTCTTT. The full variable domain, its missing parts supplied by reference TRBV5-8 and TRBJ1-1, is EAGVTQSPTHLIKTRGQQATLRCSPISGHTSVYWYQQALGLGLQFLLWYDEGEERNRGNFPPRFSGRQFPNYSSELNVNALELEDSALYLCASSTGDRMNTEAFFGQGTRLTVV.

This chain links TRBV5-1 with TRBJ2-2, with a possible D match to TRBD1 (8 bases). V gave up 3 bases and J gave up 10 bases, with 22 bases separating them. This CDR3 has 16 residues. Per the germline V gene, CDR1 is SGHRS and CDR2 is YFSETQ. The CDR3 DNA reads TGCGCCAGCAGCTGGGGAGGGACAGGTTCCACAGAGGAGCTGTTTTTT. Residues: CASSWGGTGSTEELFF.

There are many counts of this clonotype. This sequence joins TRBV2 and TRBJ2-7; D gene unclear. CDR3 length equals 11 residues. CDR1 is SNHLY, CDR2 FYNNEI, per germline. V lost 6 bases and J lost 3, with 6 bases in between. The CDR3 loop reads CASREDYEQYF. CDR3 in DNA: TGTGCCAGCAGAGAGGACTACGAGCAGTACTTC.

This clonotype was picked up many times. The rearrangement uses TRBV20-1 and TRBJ1-1, with D possibly matching TRBD1 (6 bases). Germline V CDR1 and CDR2: DFQATT, SNEGSKA (reference sequence). CDR3 length equals 15 residues. V was pared by 8 bases and J by 5 bases, with 24 bases between. The CDR3 spells CSSMGGAVMRTEAFF. DNA of the CDR3: TGCAGTTCTATGGGGGGCGCGGTTATGAGAACTGAAGCTTTCTTT.

This clonotype was seen at least ten times. The chain links TRBV5-1 to TRBJ2-3; 7 bases agree with TRBD2. The CDR3 consists of 16 residues. The V and J ends lost 2 bases and 5 bases, in that order; junction bases with no gene match: 11. The germline gives CDR1 SGHRS, CDR2 YFSETQ. CDR3 bases: TGCGCCAGCAGCTTAAAGCTAGCGGATGGAGGAGATACGCAGTATTTT. Translated: CASSLKLADGGDTQYF.

This clonotype was found many times. This sequence joins TRBV25-1 and TRBJ1-4, with D uncertain. With 3 bases removed from V and 7 bases from J, the gap between germline ends came to 9 bases. This CDR3 is built from 13 residues. Germline values: CDR1 MGHDK, CDR2 SYGVNS. This chain's CDR3 is CASSDGEGEKLFF. The CDR3 bases are TGTGCCAGCAGTGACGGGGAGGGTGAAAAACTGTTTTTT.

This clonotype was found many times. The chain uses TRBV7-9 and TRBJ2-5, with D unresolved. Trimming took 5 bases from V and 1 from J, leaving 8 bases between them. CDR1 SEHNR and CDR2 FQNEAQ come from the germline V gene (reference sequence). CDR3 length equals 13 residues. DNA of the CDR3: TGTGCCAGCAGCCCCACGGGCCAAGAGACCCAGTACTTC. Its translation: CASSPTGQETQYF.

Comment on this clonotype: A much larger clone differs by one base, so this may be a read error. The J gene is TRBJ2-5, the V gene TRBV7-7, with D maybe TRBD2 (6 bases). The CDR3 loop spans 15 amino acids. From germline, CDR1 is SSHAT and CDR2 FNYEAQ (reference sequence). CDR3 sequence reads: CASSTHLGGAEIQYF. The CDR3 region has the DNA TGTGCCAGCAGCACCCACCTCGGAGGGGCAGAGATCCAGTACTTC.

This clonotype was counted ten times or more. The chain links TRBV7-2 to TRBJ2-2, with 7 bases identical to TRBD2. The V gene end was trimmed by 6 bases and the J gene end by 5 bases; junction bases not matched to a gene: 9. CDR1 is SGHTA, CDR2 FQGNSA, per germline. This CDR3 is built from 15 residues. The CDR3 bases are TGTGCCAGCAGTCCTCCGGGACTACAAACCGGGGAGCTGTTTTTT. Its translation is CASSPPGLQTGELFF.

In the case of this clonotype: This may arise from a read error, as a much more abundant clone is one base away. The V and J genes are TRBV6-5 and TRBJ2-7; 9 bases map to TRBD1. The CDR3 consists of 14 residues. The germline V gene encodes CDR1 MNHEY and CDR2 SVGAGI. V was pared by 6 bases and J by 2 bases, with 5 bases of the junction left unmatched. CDR3 DNA: TGTGCCAGCAGGGGGGACAGGGTGACCTACGAGCAGTACTTC. This encodes CASRGDRVTYEQYF.

This clonotype was counted at least ten times. This chain connects TRBV5-1 to TRBJ2-7; 9 nucleotides match TRBD2. CDR1 and CDR2 (germline): SGHRS, YFSETQ. The V segment lost 7 bases and the J segment 3 bases; nucleotides outside the gene matches: 5. The CDR3 loop spans 13 amino acids. The CDR3 bases are TGCGCCAGCCAGAGGACTAGCGACTACGAGCAGTACTTC. It encodes CASQRTSDYEQYF.

This sequence joins TRBV20-1 and TRBJ1-1, with TRBD1 matching 7 bases. The CDR3 is 15 residues long. J was trimmed by 0 bases and V by 1 base; bases with no gene match: 5. Germline-derived CDR1 and CDR2 are DFQATT and SNEGSKA (reference sequence). CDR3 nucleotides: TGCAGTGCTAGAGTGACAGGGACGATGAACACTGAAGCTTTCTTT. This encodes CSARVTGTMNTEAFF.

This clonotype was found a few times. V usage is TRBV20-1 and J usage is TRBJ1-2, with D unclear. Per the germline V gene, CDR1 is DFQATT and CDR2 is SNEGSKA (reference sequence). The CDR3 is made up of 11 amino acids. The DNA for the CDR3 is TGCCCCCCCCCTAAGAGCTATGGCTACACCTTC. Its translation: CPPPKSYGYTF.

This clonotype was found many times. CDR3 nucleotides: TGTGCCAGCAGCTTAAGCGGGGGTGTTCATCAGCCCCAGCATTTT. Its protein product is CASSLSGGVHQPQHF. The chain is built from TRBV7-2 and TRBJ1-5; TRBD1 might be the D (5 bases). The CDR3 has 15 amino acids. CDR1 and CDR2 from the germline V gene are SGHTA and FQGNSA. Deletions cut 2 bases from V and 5 bases from J, with 13 bases between. Complete variable domain (other parts from reference TRBV7-2 and TRBJ1-5): GAGVSQSPSNKVTEKGKDVELRCDPISGHTALYWYRQSLGQGLEFLIYFQGNSAPDKSGLPSDRFSAERTGGSVSTLTIQRTQQEDSAVYLCASSLSGGVHQPQHFGDGTRLSIL.

The chain combines TRBV20-1 with TRBJ2-1; TRBD2 aligns across 14 bases. Germline CDR1 DFQATT, CDR2 SNEGSKA (reference sequence). The CDR3 loop spans 17 amino acids. After removal of 3 bases from V and 0 bases from J, the junction contained 4 bases not matched to a gene. The chain's CDR3 is CSARGTSGGYSYNEQFF. The CDR3 region has the DNA TGCAGTGCTAGGGGGACTAGCGGGGGATACTCCTACAATGAGCAGTTCTTC.